The 27 T cell receptor beta chains below come from one sample, sequenced in a study of cytomegalovirus exposure and HLA in healthy donors. The PCR used 60 Vbeta and 13 Jbeta primers. Some clones are missing from TCRdb's copy, which holds only in-frame ones; the method was immunoSEQ multiplex PCR. Counted here are about 130,000 clones, 65% to 85% occurring once; the ten biggest clones make up roughly 1.8%. The sequenced sample consisted of PBMCs. These receptors came from a woman aged 40 to 50 in good health and CMV-seronegative.

This chain uses TRBV5-1 with TRBJ2-3; 11 bases map to TRBD1. V trimming: 4 bases; J trimming: 4 bases; junction bases outside the gene matches: 5. This CDR3 spans 15 amino acids. Germline CDR1 SGHRS, CDR2 YFSETQ. The CDR3 DNA sequence: TGCGCCAGCAGCCCGGGGACAGGGGGGTCAGATACGCAGTATTTT. Protein sequence: CASSPGTGGSDTQYF. Full variable domain (outside the CDR3, taken from reference TRBV5-1 and TRBJ2-3): KAGVTQTPRYLIKTRGQQVTLSCSPISGHRSVSWYQQTPGQGLQFLFEYFSETQRNKGNFPGRFSGRQFSNSRSEMNVSTLELGDSALYLCASSPGTGGSDTQYFGPGTRLTVL.

The V and J genes are TRBV27 and TRBJ2-7, with a weak D call TRBD2 (6 bases). The CDR3 covers 14 residues. V was clipped by 3 bases and J by 5 bases, with 14 bases between them. Germline lookup yields CDR1 MNHEY and CDR2 SMNVEV (reference sequence). Here the CDR3 reads CASSFGTLGNEQYF. Here the CDR3 DNA reads TGTGCCAGCAGTTTTGGGACTCTCGGGAACGAGCAGTACTTC.

This chain uses TRBV30 with TRBJ1-6; D is perhaps TRBD1 (5 bases). Germline lookup yields CDR1 GTSNPN and CDR2 SVGIG (reference sequence). Trimming removed 4 bases from V and 3 bases from J, with 10 bases in between. There are 14 residues in the CDR3. CDR3: CAWISGLYNSPLHF. CDR3 coding DNA: TGTGCCTGGATATCGGGACTCTATAATTCACCCCTCCACTTT.

This clone was found a few times. The rearrangement joins TRBV5-1 to TRBJ2-2; 8 nucleotides align to TRBD1. Germline assignment: CDR1 SGHRS and CDR2 YFSETQ. The CDR3 is 14 residues long. V shed 2 bases, J shed 7 bases, and the junction held 4 bases outside the gene matches. CDR3 loop: CASSLRTGNGELFF. In DNA, the CDR3 is TGCGCCAGCAGCTTAAGGACAGGGAACGGGGAGCTGTTTTTT.

V gene TRBV7-9 combines with J gene TRBJ2-1, with 10 bases lining up with TRBD2. The CDR3 loop spans 15 amino acids. Looked up from germline, CDR1 is SEHNR and CDR2 is FQNEAQ (reference sequence). V trimming: 2 bases; J trimming: 3 bases; junction bases outside the gene matches: 1. CDR3 sequence reads: CASSLTSGNYNEQFF. CDR3 sequence (DNA): TGTGCCAGCAGCTTAACTAGCGGGAACTACAATGAGCAGTTCTTC.

The chain uses TRBV29-1 and TRBJ1-2; D not certain. The CDR3 is 13 residues long. The V end was cut by 0 bases, the J end by 5 bases, with 10 bases between. The germline CDR1 and CDR2 sequences are SQVTM and ANQGSEA. The CDR3 reads CSVEETEEYGYTF. The DNA of the CDR3 is TGCAGCGTTGAAGAAACTGAAGAGTATGGCTACACCTTC.

The chain uses TRBV5-1 and TRBJ2-1; TRBD2 matches at 11 bases. There are 15 residues in the CDR3. V gave up 6 bases and J gave up 8 bases; unmatched junction bases: 10. Germline assignment: CDR1 SGHRS and CDR2 YFSETQ. The CDR3 region has the DNA TGCGCCAGCACCCCAGGGACTAGCGGAGGGGATGAGCAGTTCTTC. Protein sequence: CASTPGTSGGDEQFF.

V usage is TRBV7-8 and J usage is TRBJ1-4, with TRBD1 identical over 8 bases. CDR1 is SGHVS and CDR2 is FQNEAQ in the germline V gene. The CDR3 contains 17 residues. V trimming: 3 bases; J trimming: 3 bases; junction bases outside the gene matches: 9. CDR3 in amino acids: CASSLTYGQGPNEKLFF. CDR3 bases: TGTGCCAGCAGCTTGACCTACGGACAGGGACCTAATGAAAAACTGTTTTTT.

The chain links TRBV28 to TRBJ2-1; TRBD2 matches at 8 bases. V lost 7 bases and J lost 8; bases outside the gene matches: 7. Germline CDR1 MDHEN, CDR2 SYDVKM. The CDR3 is made up of 13 amino acids. CDR3 region: CASKSGGPYEQFF. The CDR3 DNA sequence: TGTGCCAGCAAATCGGGAGGGCCTTATGAGCAGTTCTTC.

This clone was counted between two and nine times. The chain employs TRBV5-8 and TRBJ2-7; 8 positions agree with TRBD1. The CDR3 spans 15 residues. With V trimmed by 1 base and J by 7 bases, 10 bases remained unmatched. Germline V lookup: CDR1 SGHTS, CDR2 YDEGEE. In nucleotides, the CDR3 is TGTGCCAGCAGCTTGCGGACAGGGCGATTAGGGGAGCAGTACTTC. Translated: CASSLRTGRLGEQYF.

This chain joins TRBV7-2 and TRBJ2-5; D is undetermined. With the DNA end fitting TRBJ2-7 better, the J assignment may be wrong. CDR3 size: 14 residues. In germline, CDR1 is SGHTA, CDR2 FQGNSA. CDR3 in DNA: TGTGCCAGCAGCCGTGATGGGGACTCCTACGAGCAGTACTTC. It codes for CASSRDGDSYEQYF.

This clone has just one count. V and J are TRBV27 and TRBJ2-1; TRBD2 aligns across 9 bases. The CDR3 totals 17 residues. Trimming at V came to 5 bases and at J to 6 bases, leaving 14 bases not matched to a gene. Germline V CDR1 and CDR2: MNHEY, SMNVEV (reference sequence). CDR3 in DNA: TGTGCCAGCAGTCCACGAGCTGCGGGGGGGTGGACCAATGAGCAGTTCTTC. Translating gives CASSPRAAGGWTNEQFF.

This rearrangement joins TRBV5-1 to TRBJ2-7, with 7 bases fitting TRBD2. Unmatched junction bases numbered 5, after V lost 5 bases and J lost 0 bases. Germline V gives CDR1 SGHRS, CDR2 YFSETQ. This CDR3 comprises 14 residues. The DNA for the CDR3 is TGCGCCAGCAGTCGGACTAGAGCCTCCTACGAGCAGTACTTC. Encoded protein: CASSRTRASYEQYF.

This sequence joins TRBV19 and TRBJ2-1, with D possibly TRBD2 on 6 matching bases. Trimming cost V 10 bases and J 2 bases, with 21 bases left between them. CDR1 is LNHDA, CDR2 SQIVND, per germline (reference sequence). The CDR3 runs to 16 residues. CDR3 DNA: TGTGCCACCACCCGGCCGGGACTCTCTACCTACAATGAGCAGTTCTTC. Translated: CATTRPGLSTYNEQFF. The full variable domain, rest sourced from reference TRBV19 and TRBJ2-1, is DGGITQSPKYLFRKEGQNVTLSCEQNLNHDAMYWYRQDPGQGLRLIYYSQIVNDFQKGDIAEGYSVSREKKESFPLTVTSAQKNPTAFYLCATTRPGLSTYNEQFFGPGTRLTVL.

This sequence joins TRBV28 and TRBJ1-2; D is undetermined. This CDR3 is built from 13 residues. V was clipped by 5 bases and J by 5 bases, with 12 bases between them. Germline V gives CDR1 MDHEN, CDR2 SYDVKM. CDR3 region: CASSLYSWYGYTF. The CDR3 DNA reads as TGTGCCAGCAGTCTCTATTCGTGGTATGGCTACACCTTC.

CDR3 region: CASSLDNRGREQYF. The CDR3 DNA reads as TGTGCCAGCAGCTTAGATAATAGAGGGCGCGAGCAGTACTTC. The V gene is TRBV7-2, the J gene TRBJ2-7, with TRBD2 as a possible D gene (5 bases). Germline V gene data show CDR1 as SGHTA and CDR2 as FQGNSA. V lost 1 base, J lost 6 bases, and 13 bases lay in between. The CDR3 totals 14 residues.

The chain combines TRBV7-8 with TRBJ1-1; the D is unclear. The CDR3 runs 12 residues. Germline loops: CDR1 SGHVS, CDR2 FQNEAQ. Trimming took off 4 bases at V and 11 bases at J, with 14 bases between the two ends. For the CDR3, the DNA is TGTGCCAGCAGCTCCCCAGGAACGTCGGCTTTCTTT. This codes for CASSSPGTSAFF.

This clone has only one observation. This chain connects TRBV6-1 to TRBJ2-7; a possible D gene is TRBD2 (7 bases). This CDR3 spans 15 amino acids. The germline CDR1 and CDR2 sequences are MNHNS and SASEGT. V lost 3 bases, J lost 3 bases, and 15 bases lay in between. CDR3 region: CASSDRGEGLYEQYF. The CDR3 DNA sequence: TGTGCCAGCAGTGATAGGGGGGAGGGCCTCTACGAGCAGTACTTC.

The chain recombines TRBV18 with TRBJ1-4; the match to TRBD1 covers 7 bases. V lost 1 base and J lost 8; bases outside the gene matches: 10. Germline assignment: CDR1 KGHSH and CDR2 LQKENI. This CDR3 is built from 16 residues. The CDR3 DNA sequence: TGTGCCAGCTCACCACAAGACAGGGAACCCTTCGAAAAACTGTTTTTT. Protein sequence: CASSPQDREPFEKLFF.

The genes are TRBV9 and TRBJ2-1, with D possibly matching TRBD1 (5 bases). In germline, CDR1 is SGDLS, CDR2 YYNGEE. The CDR3 loop spans 15 amino acids. Trimming took 0 bases from V and 1 from J, leaving 8 bases between them. CDR3 in amino acids: CASSVEGDSYNEQFF. In DNA form, the CDR3 reads TGTGCCAGCAGCGTAGAAGGGGATTCCTACAATGAGCAGTTCTTC.

The V call is TRBV4-2, the J call TRBJ2-1, with 10 bases that match TRBD1. The CDR3 length is 17 residues. Per the germline V gene, CDR1 is LGHNA and CDR2 is YNFKEQ. V lost 1 base to trimming and J lost 6 bases; unmatched junction nucleotides: 9. CDR3 coding DNA: TGTGCCAGCAGCCAAGTGGGGGGACAGGGGAAGGGCAATGAGCAGTTCTTC. Translated: CASSQVGGQGKGNEQFF.

This chain connects TRBV28 to TRBJ1-5, with 7 nucleotides matching TRBD1. Looked up from germline, CDR1 is MDHEN and CDR2 is SYDVKM. Trimming removed 11 bases from V and 3 bases from J; junction bases left unmatched: 10. The CDR3 is 14 residues long. CDR3 DNA sequence: TGTGCCGGCAAAACAGGGGCCACCAATCAGCCCCAGCATTTT. As protein: CAGKTGATNQPQHF. The variable domain in full, with the rest retrieved from reference TRBV28 and TRBJ1-5, is DVKVTQSSRYLVKRTGEKVFLECVQDMDHENMFWYRQDPGLGLRLIYFSYDVKMKEKGDIPEGYSVSREKKERFSLILESASTNQTSMYLCAGKTGATNQPQHFGDGTRLSIL.

The chain has TRBV4-2 and TRBJ2-3; possible D gene TRBD2, 7 bases. The CDR3 contains 17 residues. Germline CDR1 and CDR2: LGHNA and YNFKEQ. The germline V and J ends were trimmed by 1 base and 0 bases, with 14 bases remaining between them. The CDR3 here is CASSQGAGGPSTDTQYF. CDR3 nucleotide sequence: TGTGCCAGCAGCCAAGGGGCCGGGGGGCCTAGCACAGATACGCAGTATTTT.

The V call is TRBV6-1, the J call TRBJ2-5; 8 positions match TRBD1. The J segment lost 1 base and the V segment lost 5 bases, leaving 3 bases of the junction unmatched. This CDR3 contains 14 residues. Germline CDR1 MNHNS, CDR2 SASEGT. CDR3 nucleotide sequence: TGTGCCAGCAGTTTAACAGGGGGCCAAGAGACCCAGTACTTC. It specifies CASSLTGGQETQYF.

The rearrangement links TRBV6-5 to TRBJ2-7, with 9 bases aligning to TRBD1. CDR1 is MNHEY, CDR2 SVGAGI, per germline. J gave up 5 bases and V 6 bases, and 8 bases lay outside the gene matches. The CDR3 spans 14 residues. CDR3 residues: CASRDRDRVHEQYF. The CDR3, as DNA: TGTGCCAGCAGAGACCGGGACAGGGTTCACGAGCAGTACTTC.

V and J are TRBV2 and TRBJ2-3, with 11 bases matching TRBD2. The germline CDR1 and CDR2 sequences are SNHLY and FYNNEI. The CDR3 runs to 16 residues. After removal of 4 bases from V and 5 bases from J, the junction contained 8 bases not matched to a gene. Here the CDR3 reads CASSAGIAGGRDTQYF. The CDR3, as DNA: TGTGCCAGCAGTGCCGGAATAGCGGGGGGGCGAGATACGCAGTATTTT.

The chain couples TRBV6-5 to TRBJ2-3; perhaps TRBD2 as D (5 bases). The CDR3 loop spans 15 amino acids. Germline loops: CDR1 MNHEY, CDR2 SVGAGI. The germline V and J ends were trimmed by 5 bases and 4 bases, with 16 bases remaining between them. The CDR3 sequence: CASSLGRRVADTQYF. CDR3 sequence (DNA): TGTGCCAGCAGTCTGGGCAGGCGGGTTGCAGATACGCAGTATTTT.